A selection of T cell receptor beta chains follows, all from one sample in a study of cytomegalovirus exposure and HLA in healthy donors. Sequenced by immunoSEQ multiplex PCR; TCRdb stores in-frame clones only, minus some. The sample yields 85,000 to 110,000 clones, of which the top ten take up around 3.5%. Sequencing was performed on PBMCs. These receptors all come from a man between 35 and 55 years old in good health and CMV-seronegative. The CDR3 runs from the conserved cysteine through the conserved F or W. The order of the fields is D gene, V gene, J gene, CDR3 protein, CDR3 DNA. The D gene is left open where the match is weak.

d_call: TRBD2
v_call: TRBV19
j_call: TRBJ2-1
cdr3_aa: CASSIQSGSIYNEQFF
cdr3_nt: TGTGCCAGTAGTATTCAGAGCGGGAGTATCTACAATGAGCAGTTCTTC

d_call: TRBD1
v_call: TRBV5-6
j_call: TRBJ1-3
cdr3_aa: CASSWTGSSGNTIYF
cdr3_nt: TGTGCCAGCAGCTGGACAGGAAGCTCTGGAAACACCATATATTTT

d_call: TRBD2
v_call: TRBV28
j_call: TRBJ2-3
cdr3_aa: CASSSPGLGYTQYF
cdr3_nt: TGTGCCAGCAGTTCCCCGGGACTAGGCTATACGCAGTATTTT

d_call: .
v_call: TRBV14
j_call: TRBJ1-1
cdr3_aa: CASSRISLGYTEAFF
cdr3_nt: TGTGCCAGCAGCCGGATTAGCCTTGGTTACACTGAAGCTTTCTTT

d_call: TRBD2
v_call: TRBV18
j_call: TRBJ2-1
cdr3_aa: CASSPPTTSGRNNEQFF
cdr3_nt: TGTGCCAGCTCACCACCAACGACTAGCGGGAGGAACAATGAGCAGTTCTTC

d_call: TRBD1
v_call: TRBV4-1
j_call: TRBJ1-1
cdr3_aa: CASSQERQGAVTEAFF
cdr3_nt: TGCGCCAGCAGCCAAGAGAGACAGGGGGCGGTCACTGAAGCTTTCTTT

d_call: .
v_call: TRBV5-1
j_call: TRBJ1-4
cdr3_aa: CASSRQPTTNEKLFF
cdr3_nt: TGCGCCAGCAGCCGACAGCCTACAACTAATGAAAAACTGTTTTTT

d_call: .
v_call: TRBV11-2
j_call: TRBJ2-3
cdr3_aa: CASSLGGWGLITDTQYF
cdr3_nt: TGTGCCAGCAGCTTAGGTGGCTGGGGGCTTATCACAGATACGCAGTATTTT

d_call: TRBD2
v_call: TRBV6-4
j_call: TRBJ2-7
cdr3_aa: CASSQLVLAGVIYEQYF
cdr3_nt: TGTGCCAGCAGTCAACTGGTACTAGCGGGAGTTATCTACGAGCAGTACTTC

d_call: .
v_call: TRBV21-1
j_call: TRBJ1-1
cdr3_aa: CASSVRANTEAFF
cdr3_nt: TGTGCCAGCAGCGTCCGAGCGAACACTGAAGCTTTCTTT

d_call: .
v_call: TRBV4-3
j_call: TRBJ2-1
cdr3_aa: CASSQELVSYNEQFF
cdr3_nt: TGCGCCAGCAGCCAAGAACTAGTCTCCTACAATGAGCAGTTCTTC

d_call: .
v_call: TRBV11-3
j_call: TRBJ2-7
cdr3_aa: CASRMPQGLSYEQYF
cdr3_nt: TGTGCCAGCAGGATGCCGCAGGGCCTCTCCTACGAGCAGTACTTC

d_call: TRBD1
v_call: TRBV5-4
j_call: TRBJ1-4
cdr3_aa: CASSLAGTVNEKLFF
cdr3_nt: TGTGCCAGCAGCTTGGCCGGGACAGTTAATGAAAAACTGTTTTTT

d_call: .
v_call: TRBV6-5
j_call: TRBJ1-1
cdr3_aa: CASSPTDSSSTEAFF
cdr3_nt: TGTGCCAGCAGCCCGACTGATTCTTCTAGCACTGAAGCTTTCTTT

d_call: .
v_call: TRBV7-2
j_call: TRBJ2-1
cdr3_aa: CASRPPQRDSYNEQFF
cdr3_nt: TGTGCCAGCAGACCCCCCCAGAGGGACTCCTACAATGAGCAGTTCTTC

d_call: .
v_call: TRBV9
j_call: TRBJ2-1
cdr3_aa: CASSVALAANNEQFF
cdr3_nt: TGTGCCAGCAGCGTAGCTCTCGCGGCGAACAATGAGCAGTTCTTC

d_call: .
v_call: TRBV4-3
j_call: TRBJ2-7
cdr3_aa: CASSQGTASSYEQYF
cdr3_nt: TGCGCCAGCAGCCAAGGGACAGCTAGCTCCTACGAGCAGTACTTC

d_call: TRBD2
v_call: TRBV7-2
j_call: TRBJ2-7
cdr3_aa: CASVGLAGGVQYF
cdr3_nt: TGTGCCAGCGTCGGACTAGCGGGGGGGGTCCAGTACTTC